A selection of T cell receptor beta chains follows, all from one sample in a study of shared clonotypes between healthy human individuals. Repertoires were generated with immunoSEQ multiplex PCR, while TCRdb's copy carries only in-frame clones and drops some. The repertoire holds about 510,000 clones, with less than 96% as singletons. The sequencing sample was made of naive CD4+ T cells sorted from blood. Receptor source: a woman in her 30s in good health. Each CDR3 is given with its conserved first and last residue. Fields, in order: CDR3 length, D gene, V gene, clone size, J gene, CDR3 protein, CDR3 DNA. D genes are given only for firm matches. Where a row states a size, it is once, few, many or the class of an expanded clone; other rows omit it.

length: 13; D: -; V: TRBV29-1; size: -; J: TRBJ2-7; CDR3: CSVERQVGDEQYF; DNA: TGCAGCGTTGAACGGCAGGTGGGGGATGAGCAGTACTTC
length: 13; D: -; V: TRBV11-2; size: -; J: TRBJ1-1; CDR3: CASSLWDPPEAFF; DNA: TGTGCCAGCAGCTTATGGGACCCTCCCGAGGCTTTCTTT
length: 15; D: TRBD1; V: TRBV5-1; size: -; J: TRBJ1-1; CDR3: CASSLDRGWVTEAFF; DNA: TGCGCCAGCAGCTTGGACAGGGGTTGGGTCACTGAAGCTTTCTTT
length: 13; D: -; V: TRBV27; size: -; J: TRBJ1-1; CDR3: CARQSPMNTEAFF; DNA: TGTGCCAGACAGTCACCGATGAACACTGAAGCTTTCTTT
length: 15; D: TRBD1; V: TRBV13; size: -; J: TRBJ2-7; CDR3: CASSALQGVGREQYF; DNA: TGTGCCAGCAGCGCTTTACAGGGGGTCGGTCGCGAGCAGTACTTC
length: 14; D: TRBD1; V: TRBV30; size: -; J: TRBJ1-4; CDR3: CAWSLGQGAEKLFF; DNA: TGTGCCTGGTCACTGGGACAGGGGGCAGAAAAACTGTTTTTT
length: 18; D: TRBD1; V: TRBV18; size: -; J: TRBJ1-1; CDR3: CASSPRTLGGAGDTEAFF; DNA: TGTGCCAGCTCACCCCGGACACTAGGGGGCGCCGGGGACACTGAAGCTTTCTTT
length: 12; D: -; V: TRBV13; size: -; J: TRBJ2-5; CDR3: CASSKDLTGQYF; DNA: TGTGCCAGCAGCAAGGACCTAACGGGGCAGTACTTC
length: 14; D: -; V: TRBV5-4; size: -; J: TRBJ1-1; CDR3: CASSLGGIGTEAFF; DNA: TGTGCCAGCAGTTTAGGAGGGATTGGCACTGAAGCTTTCTTT
length: 14; D: TRBD2; V: TRBV25-1; size: -; J: TRBJ2-1; CDR3: CASSVAGTDNEQFF; DNA: TGTGCCAGCAGTGTAGCGGGAACAGACAATGAGCAGTTCTTC
length: 15; D: -; V: TRBV5-1; size: -; J: TRBJ1-6; CDR3: CASSLRRDGNSPLHF; DNA: TGCGCCAGCAGCTTGCGGCGGGATGGGAACTCACCCCTCCACTTT
length: 15; D: -; V: TRBV7-8; size: -; J: TRBJ2-3; CDR3: CASSLGVGAGDTQYF; DNA: TGTGCCAGCAGCTTAGGGGTAGGGGCTGGGGATACGCAGTATTTT
length: 12; D: -; V: TRBV10-3; size: -; J: TRBJ1-6; CDR3: CAISEEGSPLHF; DNA: TGTGCCATCAGTGAGGAAGGTTCACCCCTCCACTTT
length: 18; D: TRBD1; V: TRBV11-2; size: -; J: TRBJ1-4; CDR3: CASSSPDRGPRSNEKLFF; DNA: TGTGCCAGCAGCTCTCCCGACAGGGGGCCTCGGTCTAATGAAAAACTGTTTTTT
length: 14; D: TRBD1; V: TRBV2; size: -; J: TRBJ2-5; CDR3: CASTTGTAPETQYF; DNA: TGTGCCAGCACAACCGGGACAGCCCCAGAGACCCAGTACTTC
length: 13; D: -; V: TRBV6-1; size: once; J: TRBJ2-7; CDR3: CASSRSEPYEQYF; DNA: TGTGCCAGCAGTAGGTCAGAGCCCTACGAGCAGTACTTC
length: 14; D: -; V: TRBV7-9; size: once; J: TRBJ2-7; CDR3: CASSRGQTSYEQYF; DNA: TGTGCCAGCAGTCGAGGACAGACCTCCTACGAGCAGTACTTC
length: 13; D: TRBD1; V: TRBV27; size: -; J: TRBJ2-7; CDR3: CASSAARGYEQYF; DNA: TGTGCCAGCAGCGCGGCCAGGGGGTACGAGCAGTACTTC
length: 14; D: -; V: TRBV2; size: -; J: TRBJ1-5; CDR3: CASSDREGNQPQHF; DNA: TGTGCCAGCAGTGACAGGGAGGGCAATCAGCCCCAGCATTTT
length: 15; D: -; V: TRBV19; size: -; J: TRBJ1-5; CDR3: CASSIVGSLNQPQHF; DNA: TGTGCCAGTAGTATCGTCGGGTCGTTGAATCAGCCCCAGCATTTT
length: 15; D: TRBD1; V: TRBV5-1; size: -; J: TRBJ2-2; CDR3: CASSLKTGDTGELFF; DNA: TGCGCCAGCAGCTTGAAGACAGGGGACACCGGGGAGCTGTTTTTT
length: 17; D: TRBD2; V: TRBV4-1; size: -; J: TRBJ2-7; CDR3: CASSPQGLAGRGGEQYF; DNA: TGCGCCAGCAGTCCCCAGGGACTAGCGGGAAGGGGCGGCGAGCAGTACTTC
length: 16; D: -; V: TRBV4-1; size: -; J: TRBJ2-7; CDR3: CASSQVRAGQSYEQYF; DNA: TGCGCCAGCAGCCAAGTACGGGCTGGCCAGTCCTACGAGCAGTACTTC
length: 13; D: -; V: TRBV2; size: -; J: TRBJ2-7; CDR3: CASSEEVDYEQYF; DNA: TGTGCCAGCAGTGAAGAGGTAGATTACGAGCAGTACTTC
length: 18; D: -; V: TRBV27; size: -; J: TRBJ2-3; CDR3: CASRLMVTTGKSTDTQYF; DNA: TGTGCCAGCAGACTAATGGTTACCACGGGAAAATCGACAGATACGCAGTATTTT
length: 16; D: TRBD2; V: TRBV27; size: -; J: TRBJ2-2; CDR3: CASSLRAGGPTGELFF; DNA: TGTGCCAGCAGTTTAAGGGCGGGAGGGCCCACCGGGGAGCTGTTTTTT